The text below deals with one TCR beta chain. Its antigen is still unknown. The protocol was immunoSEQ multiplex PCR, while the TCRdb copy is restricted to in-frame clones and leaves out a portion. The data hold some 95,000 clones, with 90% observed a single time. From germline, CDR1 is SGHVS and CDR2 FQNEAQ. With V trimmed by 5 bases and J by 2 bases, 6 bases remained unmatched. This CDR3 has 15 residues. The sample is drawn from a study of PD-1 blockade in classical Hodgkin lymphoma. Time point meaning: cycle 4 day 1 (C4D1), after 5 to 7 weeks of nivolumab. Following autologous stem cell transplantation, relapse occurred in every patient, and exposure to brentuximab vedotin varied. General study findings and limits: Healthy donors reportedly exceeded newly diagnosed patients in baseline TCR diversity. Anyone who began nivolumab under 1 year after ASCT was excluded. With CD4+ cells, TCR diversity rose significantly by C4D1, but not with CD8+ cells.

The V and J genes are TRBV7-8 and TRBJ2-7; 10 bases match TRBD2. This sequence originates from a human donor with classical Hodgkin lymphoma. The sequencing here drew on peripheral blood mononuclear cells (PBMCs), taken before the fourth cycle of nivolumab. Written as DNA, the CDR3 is TGTGCCAGCAGCGGGAGCGGGGGGGCCACCTACGAGCAGTACTTC. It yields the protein CASSGSGGATYEQYF.